These 21 T cell receptor beta chains originate from one sample sequenced in a study of neurological immune-mediated disorders. TCRdb recomputed calls from the 5' RACE reads with MiXCR, one row per CDR3 protein. Seen here are over 55,000 distinct CDR3 sequences, 2% to 3% observed once, and the top ten hold approximately 3%. Sequenced: PBMCs. These receptors all come from a man aged 50 to 59 with multiple sclerosis.

This clonotype came up many times. This chain links TRBV4-1 with TRBJ1-2; D not resolved. The CDR3 contains 14 residues. CDR1 MGHRA and CDR2 YSYEKL come from the germline V gene. Trimming shortened V by 0 bases and J by 4 bases, and 9 bases separated the two germline ends. The CDR3 nucleotides read TGCGCCAGCAGCCAAGAGGCCAAGGGCTATGGCTACACCTTC. This encodes CASSQEAKGYGYTF.

In its sample, this clonotype was seen many times. This chain joins TRBV24-1 and TRBJ1-1; D is unclear. Germline CDR1 and CDR2: KGHDR and SFDVKD. This CDR3 is 13 amino acids long. Trimming shortened V by 4 bases and J by 0 bases, and 5 bases separated the two germline ends. The CDR3 DNA is TGTGCCACCAGTGAATCCCTGAACACTGAAGCTTTCTTT. Amino acid sequence: CATSESLNTEAFF.

At least ten counts were recorded for this clonotype. The chain employs TRBV7-2 and TRBJ1-2; the D gene is possibly TRBD1 (5 bases). The CDR3 sequence is 13 residues long. CDR1 is SGHTA and CDR2 is FQGNSA in the germline V gene. V was pared by 1 base and J by 3 bases, with 6 bases between. CDR3 region: CASSLGGDYGYTF. CDR3 sequence (DNA): TGTGCCAGCAGCTTAGGGGGGGACTATGGCTACACCTTC.

This clonotype was seen at least ten times. J is TRBJ1-5 and V is TRBV29-1, with 8 bases fitting TRBD1. Trimming at V came to 6 bases and at J to 8 bases, leaving 9 bases not matched to a gene. Germline lookup yields CDR1 SQVTM and CDR2 ANQGSEA. The CDR3 spans 13 residues. CDR3 nucleotides: TGCAGCGTGAGCCAGGGGGCGGTTGAGCCCCAGCATTTT. Its translation: CSVSQGAVEPQHF.

This clonotype has ten or more counts. The V call is TRBV20-1, the J call TRBJ2-5, with 8 bases lining up with TRBD2. CDR1 is DFQATT and CDR2 is SNEGSKA in the germline V gene (reference sequence). The CDR3 loop spans 13 amino acids. With 3 bases clipped from V and 1 base from J, the junction kept 1 base outside the gene matches. The CDR3 DNA is TGCAGTGCTAGCGGGGGGGTCCAAGAGACCCAGTACTTC. Translation: CSASGGVQETQYF.

This chain joins TRBV7-6 and TRBJ2-1; no clear D. V gave up 2 bases and J gave up 6 bases, with 8 bases separating them. Germline values: CDR1 SGHVS, CDR2 FNYEAQ. The CDR3 length is 13 residues. The DNA for the CDR3 is TGTGCCAGCAGCTTATCTCCAGGCAATGAGCAGTTCTTC. Protein sequence: CASSLSPGNEQFF.

This clonotype was counted ten times or more. The chain employs TRBV7-9 and TRBJ1-1; D is possibly TRBD1 (6 bases). V dropped 5 bases and J dropped 6 bases, with 16 bases sitting between them. Germline V gene sequence: CDR1 SEHNR, CDR2 FQNEAQ (reference sequence). The CDR3 length is 14 residues. CDR3 DNA sequence: TGTGCCAGCAGCCCTTCCACGGGGGCTGCTGAAGCTTTCTTT. It codes for CASSPSTGAAEAFF.

This clonotype was picked up a small number of times. The chain is built from TRBV7-2 and TRBJ1-2; no definite D call. The germline CDR1 and CDR2 sequences are SGHTA and FQGNSA. Deletions cut 1 base from V and 5 bases from J, with 14 bases between. The CDR3 runs to 15 residues. This CDR3 is CASSLVYGSSYGYTF. For the CDR3, the DNA is TGTGCCAGCAGCTTAGTTTATGGTAGCTCGTATGGCTACACCTTC.

This clonotype was counted at least ten times. The rearrangement links TRBV7-2 to TRBJ1-2; D possibly corresponds to TRBD1 (5 bases). The CDR3 spans 13 residues. CDR1 and CDR2 from the germline V gene are SGHTA and FQGNSA. V was clipped by 5 bases and J by 8 bases, with 15 bases between them. CDR3 protein: CASSQGTPGGYTF. The CDR3 DNA reads TGTGCCAGCAGCCAGGGAACCCCCGGGGGCTACACCTTC.

The table lists this clonotype with many counts. The V call is TRBV29-1, the J call TRBJ2-4; D is perhaps TRBD1 (6 bases). The CDR3 runs 14 residues. CDR1 SQVTM and CDR2 ANQGSEA come from the germline V gene. With 8 bases removed from V and 0 bases from J, the gap between germline ends came to 14 bases. CDR3 sequence (DNA): TGCAGCCCCCCGGGACAACTAGCCAAAAACATTCAGTACTTC. It codes for CSPPGQLAKNIQYF.

This clonotype was seen at least ten times. This chain uses TRBV7-6 with TRBJ2-1; a possible D gene is TRBD1 (5 bases). Germline CDR1 SGHVS, CDR2 FNYEAQ. The CDR3 is made up of 13 amino acids. V was clipped by 2 bases and J by 9 bases, with 11 bases between them. The CDR3 loop reads CASSLTGFGEQFF. The DNA of the CDR3 is TGTGCCAGCAGCTTAACAGGATTCGGTGAGCAGTTCTTC.

This clonotype was recorded many times. V usage is TRBV20-1 and J usage is TRBJ2-1; no clear D gene. The CDR3 spans 11 residues. Germline CDR1 reads DFQATT; CDR2 reads SNEGSKA (reference sequence). Trimming removed 6 bases from V and 5 bases from J, with 8 bases in between. CDR3 coding DNA: TGCAGTGCCCCTCGGGACAATGAGCAGTTCTTC. It yields the protein CSAPRDNEQFF.

This clonotype was recorded at least ten times. This chain connects TRBV6-2 or TRBV6-3 to TRBJ2-1; tentative D call: TRBD1 (6 bases). The CDR3 is made up of 14 amino acids. V was shortened by 3 bases and J by 12 bases, with 18 bases between the two germline ends. Germline V CDR1 and CDR2: MNHEY, SVGEGT. CDR3 in amino acids: CASSYVSPGTSQFF. Here the CDR3 DNA reads TGTGCCAGCAGTTATGTCTCCCCCGGGACATCGCAGTTCTTC.

This clonotype was seen repeatedly, ten times or more. V gene TRBV12-3 or TRBV12-4 combines with J gene TRBJ2-5; 9 bases match TRBD2. Trimming took 5 bases from V and 2 from J; bases not matched to a gene: 21. The CDR3 is 20 amino acids. The CDR3 nucleotides are TGTGCCAGCAGTCCCCGCCCCAGCGGGGGGCCTTACGGTAGACAAGAGACCCAGTACTTC. Translation gives CASSPRPSGGPYGRQETQYF.

This clonotype was detected many times. The chain joins TRBV5-1 to TRBJ2-3, with D possibly TRBD1 on 5 matching bases. Germline CDR1 reads SGHRS; CDR2 reads YFSETQ. Trimming stripped 0 bases from V and 6 bases from J, with 14 bases between. This CDR3 comprises 15 residues. The CDR3 DNA reads TGCGCCAGCAGCTTGGGAATGGGGCCCCCTGATACGCAGTATTTT. This codes for CASSLGMGPPDTQYF.

This clonotype has at least ten counts. The rearrangement uses TRBV5-1 and TRBJ2-3, with D hard to call. Trimming removed 4 bases from V and 1 base from J, with 10 bases in between. This CDR3 has 14 residues. Germline values: CDR1 SGHRS, CDR2 YFSETQ. CDR3 sequence reads: CASSPGSGTDTQYF. DNA of the CDR3: TGCGCCAGCAGCCCGGGCTCGGGCACAGATACGCAGTATTTT.

This clonotype occurred many times. The rearrangement uses TRBV18 and TRBJ1-5, with 8 bases lining up with TRBD1. The germline CDR1 and CDR2 sequences are KGHSH and LQKENI. Germline trimming cut 2 bases from V and 6 bases from J; bases unmatched to any gene: 6. CDR3 length: 15 residues. The CDR3 DNA is TGTGCCAGCTCACCAGGGCAGGGGGCTATTCAGCCCCAGCATTTT. Translation: CASSPGQGAIQPQHF.

This clonotype has a count of ten or more. The chain combines TRBV5-6 with TRBJ2-1; D is undetermined. Germline V gene sequence: CDR1 SGHDT, CDR2 YYEEEE. This CDR3 is built from 12 residues. V shed 0 bases and J shed 8 bases, with 6 bases lying between them. DNA of the CDR3: TGTGCCAGCAGCTTGGTCGGCTATGAGCAGTTCTTC. As protein: CASSLVGYEQFF.

This clonotype was recorded at least ten times. This chain joins TRBV7-2 and TRBJ1-1; no definite D call. CDR1 is SGHTA and CDR2 is FQGNSA in the germline V gene. The CDR3 is 15 residues long. Trimming cost V 1 base and J 2 bases, with 11 bases left between them. The CDR3 region has the DNA TGTGCCAGCAGCTTAGTAGGGAAGCCCAACACTGAAGCTTTCTTT. It is translated as CASSLVGKPNTEAFF.

This clonotype was recorded at least ten times. The chain uses TRBV28 and TRBJ1-2, with 7 nucleotides matching TRBD1. Germline V lookup: CDR1 MDHEN, CDR2 SYDVKM. The CDR3 contains 16 residues. J was trimmed by 0 bases and V by 7 bases; bases with no gene match: 11. CDR3 sequence reads: CASTNEGQGANYGYTF. In nucleotides, the CDR3 is TGTGCCAGCACCAATGAAGGGCAGGGGGCTAACTATGGCTACACCTTC.

This clonotype was seen many times. The chain couples TRBV7-9 to TRBJ2-7; D might be TRBD1 (6 bases). Germline loops: CDR1 SEHNR, CDR2 FQNEAQ (reference sequence). Trimming cost V 5 bases and J 6 bases, with 11 bases left between them. The CDR3 consists of 12 residues. This CDR3 reads CASSLGQIEQYF. CDR3 sequence (DNA): TGTGCCAGCAGCCTCGGACAGATCGAGCAGTACTTC.